The rows below give T cell receptor beta chains drawn from one sample of a study of blood T cell repertoires in COVID-19. Here immunoSEQ multiplex PCR was the method, and the copy in TCRdb shows in-frame clones only, minus some. The sample has 150,000 or so clones, 76% seen once. The sequencing input was peripheral blood. The receptors shown here come from a woman of 80 years or more with active or convalescent COVID-19. Both conserved end residues are part of each CDR3. A D gene is named only where the DNA matches it firmly. Expanded clones are given a class, and other clones once, few, many or no size at all.

cdr3_nt,cdr3_aa,v_call,d_call,clone_size,j_call
TGTGCCAGCAGCCATCCAACTGGAGGACTAGCGGGAGAGACCCAGTACTTC,CASSHPTGGLAGETQYF,TRBV3-1/TRBV3-2,TRBD2,NA,TRBJ2-5
TGTGCCAGCAGTTACGCCATTAGGCGGGGGGGCCTTGAGACCCAGTACTTC,CASSYAIRRGGLETQYF,TRBV6-2/TRBV6-3,TRBD2,NA,TRBJ2-5
TGTGCCAGCAGTCCGAGGTTAGAGACCCAGTACTTC,CASSPRLETQYF,TRBV12-3/TRBV12-4,NA,NA,TRBJ2-5
TGTGCTAGTGGGGACAGGGGCTCAGATACGCAGTATTTT,CASGDRGSDTQYF,TRBV12-5,TRBD1,NA,TRBJ2-3
TGCGCCAGTGGGCGACAGGGAAGCACAGATACGCAGTATTTT,CASGRQGSTDTQYF,TRBV5-1,TRBD1,NA,TRBJ2-3
TGTGCCAGCATAGGACTAGTATCGGATACGCAGTATTTT,CASIGLVSDTQYF,TRBV2,TRBD2,NA,TRBJ2-3
TGTGCCAGCAGTTCGGTATATGGCTACACCTTC,CASSSVYGYTF,TRBV6-2/TRBV6-3,NA,few,TRBJ1-2
TGTGCCAGCAGTTCTACCTTTAGCGGGGGTTCCTACGAGCAGTACTTC,CASSSTFSGGSYEQYF,TRBV6-6,TRBD2,NA,TRBJ2-7
TGTGCCAGCAGTGAAGGAGGGAGTATCGGCGAGCAGTACTTC,CASSEGGSIGEQYF,TRBV2,NA,NA,TRBJ2-7
TGTGCCAGCAGTCCAGCCCGGGACAGTAACAATGGCTACACCTTC,CASSPARDSNNGYTF,TRBV27,TRBD1,few,TRBJ1-2
TGCGCCAGCACCTCCCAGGGACAGGGGGGGGATACGCAGTATTTT,CASTSQGQGGDTQYF,TRBV5-1,TRBD1,NA,TRBJ2-3
TGTGCCAGCAGTTACGCGGGGGGGCCTTCCTACGAGCAGTACTTC,CASSYAGGPSYEQYF,TRBV6-5,TRBD2,NA,TRBJ2-7
TGTGCCAGCAGCCCCTTGGACAGGGGAACTAACTATGGCTACACCTTC,CASSPLDRGTNYGYTF,TRBV16,TRBD1,NA,TRBJ1-2
TGTGCCAGCAGCGGGACTAGCGGGGGATATGAGCAGTTCTTC,CASSGTSGGYEQFF,TRBV9,TRBD2,NA,TRBJ2-1
TGCGCCAGCAGCCAAAGACTATTAGGTCTTTTTGGCACAGATACGCAGTATTTT,CASSQRLLGLFGTDTQYF,TRBV4-3,NA,NA,TRBJ2-3
TGTGCCAGCTCACAATCCGCAGGGTTCAGCGACGAGCAGTACTTC,CASSQSAGFSDEQYF,TRBV18,NA,NA,TRBJ2-7
TGCGCCAGCAGTGAGTCGCGTCAGCCCCAGCATTTT,CASSESRQPQHF,TRBV10-1,NA,NA,TRBJ1-5
TGTGCCTGGAGTGGGGGGGTGGCAGATACGCAGTATTTT,CAWSGGVADTQYF,TRBV30,NA,NA,TRBJ2-3
TGTGCCAGCAGTTTGGTACAGCGGTATGGCTACACCTTC,CASSLVQRYGYTF,TRBV28,NA,NA,TRBJ1-2
TGTGCCAGCAGGGGGGGGACTGAAGCTTTCTTT,CASRGGTEAFF,TRBV3-1/TRBV3-2,NA,NA,TRBJ1-1
TGTGCCAGCAGTGAGGACAGGGGGGACCAGCCCCAGCATTTT,CASSEDRGDQPQHF,TRBV2,TRBD1,NA,TRBJ1-5
TGTGCCAGCAGACCAGCGGGGGGCACAGATACGCAGTATTTT,CASRPAGGTDTQYF,TRBV6-5,TRBD2,NA,TRBJ2-3
TGTGCCAGCAGATTAGGGGGGGGCAGGCGAACTAATGAAAAACTGTTTTTT,CASRLGGGRRTNEKLFF,TRBV11-2,NA,NA,TRBJ1-4
TGTGCCAGCAGCCAAGACAGCGGGGGCACCTACAATGAGCAGTTCTTC,CASSQDSGGTYNEQFF,TRBV3-1/TRBV3-2,TRBD2,once,TRBJ2-1
TGCGCCAGCAGCTTGGTAGTGTCAAGACTAGCGGGGAGGACAGATACGCAGTATTTT,CASSLVVSRLAGRTDTQYF,TRBV5-1,TRBD2,once,TRBJ2-3
TGTGCCATCAGTGATCAGGGCAACACTGAAGCTTTCTTT,CAISDQGNTEAFF,TRBV10-3,NA,few,TRBJ1-1
TGTGCCAGCAGCTTCGGGGACAGGGCTAATGGCTACACCTTC,CASSFGDRANGYTF,TRBV7-2,TRBD1,NA,TRBJ1-2
TGTGCCAGCAGCCACAGGGTACGGGGCACAGATACGCAGTATTTT,CASSHRVRGTDTQYF,TRBV3-1/TRBV3-2,NA,NA,TRBJ2-3
TGTGCCAGCAGCCAAGCGACAGGGTTCAATCAGCCCCAGCATTTT,CASSQATGFNQPQHF,TRBV4-2,TRBD1,few,TRBJ1-5
TGCGCCAGCAGCCAAGTGCCAGGACTCCGGACAGATACGCAGTATTTT,CASSQVPGLRTDTQYF,TRBV4-1,NA,NA,TRBJ2-3
TGCGCCAGCAGCTCTCTTTCAGTGACTAGCGGGGGGGCCGGGACGCAGTATTTT,CASSSLSVTSGGAGTQYF,TRBV5-1,TRBD2,few,TRBJ2-3
TGTGCCACCAGTGATGCGGGGGTCGTTGAGACCCAGTACTTC,CATSDAGVVETQYF,TRBV24-1,TRBD2,NA,TRBJ2-5
TGTGCCAGCAGCGTAGGGGCAGGGAGGCAGCCCCAGCATTTT,CASSVGAGRQPQHF,TRBV9,NA,NA,TRBJ1-5
TGTGCCAGCAGCCCCCAGGTGATAGGCAATCAGCCCCAGCATTTT,CASSPQVIGNQPQHF,TRBV7-8,NA,NA,TRBJ1-5
TGTGCCAGCAGTTACTCAACGGGTGAAGCTTTCTTT,CASSYSTGEAFF,TRBV6-5,NA,few,TRBJ1-1
TGTGCCAGTAGTAGGACAGGGGGCGACTATAATGGCTACACCTTC,CASSRTGGDYNGYTF,TRBV19,TRBD1,NA,TRBJ1-2
TGTGCCAGCAGCTTAGAACGGGGCAATGAGCAGTTCTTC,CASSLERGNEQFF,TRBV7-9,NA,NA,TRBJ2-1